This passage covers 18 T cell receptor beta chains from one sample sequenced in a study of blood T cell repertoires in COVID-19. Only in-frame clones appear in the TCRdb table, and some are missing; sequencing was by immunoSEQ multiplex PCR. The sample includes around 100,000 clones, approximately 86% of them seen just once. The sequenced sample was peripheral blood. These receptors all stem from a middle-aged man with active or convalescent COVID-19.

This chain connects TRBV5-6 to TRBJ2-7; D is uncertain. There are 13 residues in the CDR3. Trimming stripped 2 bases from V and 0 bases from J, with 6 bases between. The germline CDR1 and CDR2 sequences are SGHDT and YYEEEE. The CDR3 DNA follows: TGTGCCAGCAGCTTAAGAGCCTCCTACGAGCAGTACTTC. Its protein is CASSLRASYEQYF.

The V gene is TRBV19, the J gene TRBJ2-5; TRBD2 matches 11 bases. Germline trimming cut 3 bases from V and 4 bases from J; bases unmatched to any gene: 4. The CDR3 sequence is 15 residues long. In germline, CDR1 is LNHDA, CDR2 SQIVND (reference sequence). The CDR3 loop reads CASSILAGGGETQYF. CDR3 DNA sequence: TGTGCCAGTAGTATCCTAGCGGGAGGTGGAGAGACCCAGTACTTC. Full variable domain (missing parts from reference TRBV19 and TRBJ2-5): DGGITQSPKYLFRKEGQNVTLSCEQNLNHDAMYWYRQDPGQGLRLIYYSQIVNDFQKGDIAEGYSVSREKKESFPLTVTSAQKNPTAFYLCASSILAGGGETQYFGPGTRLLVL.

This CDR3 reads CASSSSGLISAEAFF. DNA for the CDR3: TGTGCCAGCAGTTCCTCTGGACTGATTTCTGCTGAAGCTTTCTTT. This chain joins TRBV28 and TRBJ1-1; D ambiguous. The CDR3 has 15 residues. The V and J ends lost 4 bases and 6 bases respectively, with 18 bases between them. The germline CDR1 and CDR2 sequences are MDHEN and SYDVKM. The full variable domain, with the rest looked up from reference TRBV28 and TRBJ1-1, is DVKVTQSSRYLVKRTGEKVFLECVQDMDHENMFWYRQDPGLGLRLIYFSYDVKMKEKGDIPEGYSVSREKKERFSLILESASTNQTSMYLCASSSSGLISAEAFFGQGTRLTVV.

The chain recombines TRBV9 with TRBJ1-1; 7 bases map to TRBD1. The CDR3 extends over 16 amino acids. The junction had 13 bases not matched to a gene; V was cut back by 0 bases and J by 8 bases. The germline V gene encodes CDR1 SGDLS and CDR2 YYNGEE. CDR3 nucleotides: TGTGCCAGCAGCGTAGACCCCCAAACAGGGGATGACGAAGCTTTCTTT. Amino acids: CASSVDPQTGDDEAFF.

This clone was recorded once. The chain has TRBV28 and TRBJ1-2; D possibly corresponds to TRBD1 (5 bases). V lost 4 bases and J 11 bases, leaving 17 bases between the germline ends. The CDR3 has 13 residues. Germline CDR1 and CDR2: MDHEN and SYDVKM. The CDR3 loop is CASSSGLGMMYTF. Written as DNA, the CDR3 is TGTGCCAGCAGTTCGGGACTGGGAATGATGTACACCTTC.

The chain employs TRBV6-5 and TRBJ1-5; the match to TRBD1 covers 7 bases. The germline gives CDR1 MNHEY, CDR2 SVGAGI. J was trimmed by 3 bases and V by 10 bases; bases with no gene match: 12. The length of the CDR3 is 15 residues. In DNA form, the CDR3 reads TGTGCCACCCACAGGGGCCAAAACTACAATCAGCCCCAGCATTTT. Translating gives CATHRGQNYNQPQHF.

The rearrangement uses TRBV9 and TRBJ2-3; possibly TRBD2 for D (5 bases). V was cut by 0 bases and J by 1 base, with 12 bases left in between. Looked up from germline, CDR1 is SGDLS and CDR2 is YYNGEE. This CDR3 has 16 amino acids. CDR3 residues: CASSVARDGGTDTQYF. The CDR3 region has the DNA TGTGCCAGCAGCGTAGCTAGAGACGGGGGCACAGATACGCAGTATTTT.

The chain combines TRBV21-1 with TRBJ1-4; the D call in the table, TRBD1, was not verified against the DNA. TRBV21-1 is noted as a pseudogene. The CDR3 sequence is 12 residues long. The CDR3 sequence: CASLGGEEKLFF. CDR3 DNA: TGTGCCAGCTTAGGGGGCGAAGAAAAACTGTTTTTT.

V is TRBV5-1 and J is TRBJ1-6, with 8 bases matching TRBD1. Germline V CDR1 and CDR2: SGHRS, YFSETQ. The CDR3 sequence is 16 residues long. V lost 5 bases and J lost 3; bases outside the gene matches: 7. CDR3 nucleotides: TGCGCCAGCAGTCGGACAGGGAGCCTCTATAATTCACCCCTCCACTTT. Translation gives CASSRTGSLYNSPLHF.

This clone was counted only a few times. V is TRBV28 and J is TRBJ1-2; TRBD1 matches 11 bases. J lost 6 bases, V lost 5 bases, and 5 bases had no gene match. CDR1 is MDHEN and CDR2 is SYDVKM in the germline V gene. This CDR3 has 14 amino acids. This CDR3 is CASSPRDRGDGYTF. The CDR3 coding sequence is TGTGCCAGCAGTCCTCGGGACAGGGGGGATGGCTACACCTTC.

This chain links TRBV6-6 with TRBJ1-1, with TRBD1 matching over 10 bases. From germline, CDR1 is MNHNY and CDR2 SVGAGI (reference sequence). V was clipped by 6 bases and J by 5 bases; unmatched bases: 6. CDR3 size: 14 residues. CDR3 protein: CASSRGQGETEAFF. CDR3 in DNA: TGTGCCAGCAGCCGCGGACAGGGGGAAACTGAAGCTTTCTTT.

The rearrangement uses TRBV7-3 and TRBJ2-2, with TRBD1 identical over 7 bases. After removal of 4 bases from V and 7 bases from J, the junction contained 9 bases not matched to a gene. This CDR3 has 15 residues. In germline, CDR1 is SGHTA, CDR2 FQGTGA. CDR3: CASSSRTGPGGELFF. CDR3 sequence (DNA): TGTGCCAGCAGCTCCCGGACAGGTCCGGGCGGGGAGCTGTTTTTT. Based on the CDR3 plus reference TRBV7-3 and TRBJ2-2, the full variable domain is GAGVSQTPSNKVTEKGKYVELRCDPISGHTALYWYRQSLGQGPEFLIYFQGTGAADDSGLPNDRFFAVRPEGSVSTLKIQRTERGDSAVYLCASSSRTGPGGELFFGEGSRLTVL.

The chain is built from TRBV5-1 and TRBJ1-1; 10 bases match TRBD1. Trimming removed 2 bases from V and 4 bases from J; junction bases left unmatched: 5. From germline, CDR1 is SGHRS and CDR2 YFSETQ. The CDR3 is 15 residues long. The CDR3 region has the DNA TGCGCCAGCAGCTTCATCGGACAGGGGGGCACTGAAGCTTTCTTT. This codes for CASSFIGQGGTEAFF. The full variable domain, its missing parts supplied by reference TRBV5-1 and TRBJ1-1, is KAGVTQTPRYLIKTRGQQVTLSCSPISGHRSVSWYQQTPGQGLQFLFEYFSETQRNKGNFPGRFSGRQFSNSRSEMNVSTLELGDSALYLCASSFIGQGGTEAFFGQGTRLTVV.

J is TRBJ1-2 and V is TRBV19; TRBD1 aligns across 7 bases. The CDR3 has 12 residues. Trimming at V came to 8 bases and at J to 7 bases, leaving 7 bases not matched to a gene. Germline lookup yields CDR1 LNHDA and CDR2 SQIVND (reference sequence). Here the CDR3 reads CASGDRALGYTF. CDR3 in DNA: TGTGCCAGTGGCGACAGGGCGCTTGGCTACACCTTC.

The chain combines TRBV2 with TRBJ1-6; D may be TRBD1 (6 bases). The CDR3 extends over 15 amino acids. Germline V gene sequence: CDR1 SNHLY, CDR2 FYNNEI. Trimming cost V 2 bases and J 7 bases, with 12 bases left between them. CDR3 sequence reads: CASSELGQRNSPLHF. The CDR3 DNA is TGTGCCAGCAGTGAACTTGGACAGAGAAATTCACCCCTCCACTTT.

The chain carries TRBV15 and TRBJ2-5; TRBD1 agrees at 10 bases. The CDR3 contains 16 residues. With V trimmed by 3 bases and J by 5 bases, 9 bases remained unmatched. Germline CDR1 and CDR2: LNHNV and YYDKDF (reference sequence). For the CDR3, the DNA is TGTGCCACCAGCAGGGCCTTACCGGGACAGGGGGAGACCCAGTACTTC. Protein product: CATSRALPGQGETQYF.

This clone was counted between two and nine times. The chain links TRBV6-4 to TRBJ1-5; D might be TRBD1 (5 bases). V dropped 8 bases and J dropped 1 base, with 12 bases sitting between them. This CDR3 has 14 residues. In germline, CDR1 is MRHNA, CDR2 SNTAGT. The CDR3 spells CASPRVLSNQPQHF. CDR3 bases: TGTGCCAGCCCCAGGGTTCTGAGCAATCAGCCCCAGCATTTT.

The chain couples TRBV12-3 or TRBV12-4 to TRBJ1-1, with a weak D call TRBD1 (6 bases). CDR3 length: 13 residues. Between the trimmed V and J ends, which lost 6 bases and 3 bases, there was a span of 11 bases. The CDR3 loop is CASRRTDYTEAFF. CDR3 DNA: TGTGCCAGCAGACGGACAGACTACACTGAAGCTTTCTTT.